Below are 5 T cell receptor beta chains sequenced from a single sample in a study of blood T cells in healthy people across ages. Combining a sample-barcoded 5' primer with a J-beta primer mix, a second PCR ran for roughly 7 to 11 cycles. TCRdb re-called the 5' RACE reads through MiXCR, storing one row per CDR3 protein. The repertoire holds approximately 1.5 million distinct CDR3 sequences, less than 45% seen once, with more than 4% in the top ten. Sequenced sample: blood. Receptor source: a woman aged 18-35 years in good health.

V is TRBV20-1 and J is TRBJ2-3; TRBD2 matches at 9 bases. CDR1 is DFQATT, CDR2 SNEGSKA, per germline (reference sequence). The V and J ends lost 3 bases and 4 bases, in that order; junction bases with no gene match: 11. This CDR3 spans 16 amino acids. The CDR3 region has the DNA TGCAGTGCTAGTCTCGGGGGGGGACTAGCTCCAGATACGCAGTATTTT. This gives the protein CSASLGGGLAPDTQYF.

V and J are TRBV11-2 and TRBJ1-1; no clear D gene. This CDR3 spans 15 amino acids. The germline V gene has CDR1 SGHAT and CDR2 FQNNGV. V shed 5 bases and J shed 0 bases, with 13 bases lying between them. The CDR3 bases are TGTGCCAGCAGCCCTTGGGCCCCCATGAACACTGAAGCTTTCTTT. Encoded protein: CASSPWAPMNTEAFF.

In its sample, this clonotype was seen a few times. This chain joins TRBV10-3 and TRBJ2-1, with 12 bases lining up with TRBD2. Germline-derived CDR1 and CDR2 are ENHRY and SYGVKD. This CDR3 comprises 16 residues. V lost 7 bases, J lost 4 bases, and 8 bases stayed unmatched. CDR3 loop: CAIKLAGGPGYNEQFF. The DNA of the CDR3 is TGTGCCATCAAGCTAGCGGGGGGGCCCGGTTACAATGAGCAGTTCTTC.

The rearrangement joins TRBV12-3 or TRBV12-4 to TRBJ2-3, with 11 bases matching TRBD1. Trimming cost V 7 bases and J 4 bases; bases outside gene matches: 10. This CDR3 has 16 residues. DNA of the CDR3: TGTGCCAGCAAAAAGAGCGGACAGGGGGCAGCAGATACGCAGTATTTT. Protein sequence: CASKKSGQGAADTQYF.

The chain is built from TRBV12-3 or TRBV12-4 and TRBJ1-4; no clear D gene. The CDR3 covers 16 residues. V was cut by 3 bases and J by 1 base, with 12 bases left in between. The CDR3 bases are TGTGCCAGCAGTTTCCAGGATCGGCTAACTAATGAAAAACTGTTTTTT. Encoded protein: CASSFQDRLTNEKLFF.